This T cell receptor beta chain stems from a study of memory CD4+ T cells and cytomegalovirus serostatus. Assay: immunoSEQ multiplex PCR; the TCRdb copy retains only in-frame clones and omits some. This table has some 67,000 clones, roughly 76% appearing once. Trimming pared 3 bases from V and 5 bases from J, leaving 11 bases between. The CDR3 spans 13 residues. The germline CDR1 and CDR2 sequences are SGHTA and FQGNSA. Single viable CD3+CD4+CD8-CD45RO+ cells were sorted as the memory CD4+ T cells. Total CD4+ T cells were enriched by CD4 positive selection. Sequencing used memory CD4+ T cells from blood. V is TRBV7-2 and J is TRBJ2-7; no reliable D call. This TCR derives from an adult in good health and CMV-seropositive. The CDR3 spells CASSFALIHEQYF. The CDR3 DNA follows: TGTGCCAGCAGCTTCGCCCTAATCCACGAGCAGTACTTC. The full variable domain, in which reference TRBV7-2 and TRBJ2-7 provide the parts outside the CDR3, is GAGVSQSPSNKVTEKGKDVELRCDPISGHTALYWYRQSLGQGLEFLIYFQGNSAPDKSGLPSDRFSAERTGGSVSTLTIQRTQQEDSAVYLCASSFALIHEQYFGPGTRLTVT.